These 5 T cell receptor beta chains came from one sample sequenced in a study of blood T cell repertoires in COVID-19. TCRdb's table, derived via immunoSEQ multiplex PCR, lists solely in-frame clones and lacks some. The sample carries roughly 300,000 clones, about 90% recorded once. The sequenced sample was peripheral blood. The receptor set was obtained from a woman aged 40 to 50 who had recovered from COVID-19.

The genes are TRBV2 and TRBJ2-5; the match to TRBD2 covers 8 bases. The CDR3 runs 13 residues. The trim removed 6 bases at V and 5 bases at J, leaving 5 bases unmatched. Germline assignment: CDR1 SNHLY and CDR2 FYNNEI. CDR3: CASSRAGEETQYF. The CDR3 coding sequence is TGTGCCAGCAGCCGAGCGGGGGAGGAGACCCAGTACTTC. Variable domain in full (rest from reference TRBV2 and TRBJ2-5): EPEVTQTPSHQVTQMGQEVILRCVPISNHLYFYWYRQILGQKVEFLVSFYNNEISEKSEIFDDQFSVERPDGSNFTLKIRSTKLEDSAMYFCASSRAGEETQYFGPGTRLLVL.

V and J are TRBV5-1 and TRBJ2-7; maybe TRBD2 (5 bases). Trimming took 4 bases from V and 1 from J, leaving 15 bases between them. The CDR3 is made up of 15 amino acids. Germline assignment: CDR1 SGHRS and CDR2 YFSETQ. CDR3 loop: CASSPEVGGSYEQYF. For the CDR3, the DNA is TGCGCCAGCAGCCCGGAGGTAGGCGGATCCTACGAGCAGTACTTC.

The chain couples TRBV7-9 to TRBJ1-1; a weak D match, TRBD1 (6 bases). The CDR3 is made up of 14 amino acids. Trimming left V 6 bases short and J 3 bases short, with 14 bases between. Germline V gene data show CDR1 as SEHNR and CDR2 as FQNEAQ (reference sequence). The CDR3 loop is CASRNTGPYTEAFF. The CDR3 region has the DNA TGTGCCAGCAGAAATACAGGGCCGTACACTGAAGCTTTCTTT.

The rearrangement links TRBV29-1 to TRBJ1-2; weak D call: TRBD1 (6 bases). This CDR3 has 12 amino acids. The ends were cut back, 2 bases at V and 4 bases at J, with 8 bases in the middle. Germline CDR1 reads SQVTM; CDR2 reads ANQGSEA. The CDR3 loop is CSVEQGRYGYTF. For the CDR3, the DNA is TGCAGCGTTGAACAGGGGCGCTATGGCTACACCTTC.

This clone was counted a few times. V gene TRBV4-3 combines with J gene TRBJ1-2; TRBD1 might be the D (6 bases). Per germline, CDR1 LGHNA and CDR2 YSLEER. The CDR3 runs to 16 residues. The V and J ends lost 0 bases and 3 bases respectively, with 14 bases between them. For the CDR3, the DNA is TGCGCCAGCAGCCAAGAGAGGAACAGGGCACACTATGGCTACACCTTC. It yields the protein CASSQERNRAHYGYTF.